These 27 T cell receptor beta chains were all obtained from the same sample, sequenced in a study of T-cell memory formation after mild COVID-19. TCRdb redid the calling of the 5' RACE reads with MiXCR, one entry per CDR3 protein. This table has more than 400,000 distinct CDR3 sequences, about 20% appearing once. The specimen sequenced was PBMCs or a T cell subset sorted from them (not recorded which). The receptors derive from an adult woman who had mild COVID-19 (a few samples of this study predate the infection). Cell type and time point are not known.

CDR3 sequence (DNA): TGCGCCAGCAGTCTATACAGGGTTACTCAGCCCCAGCATTTT. This translates into CASSLYRVTQPQHF. This chain uses TRBV23-1 with TRBJ1-5, with a tentative D call TRBD1 (6 bases). TRBV23-1 is placed among ORFs of uncertain function. This CDR3 has 14 residues. Trimming removed 4 bases at V and 6 bases at J, with 13 bases between.

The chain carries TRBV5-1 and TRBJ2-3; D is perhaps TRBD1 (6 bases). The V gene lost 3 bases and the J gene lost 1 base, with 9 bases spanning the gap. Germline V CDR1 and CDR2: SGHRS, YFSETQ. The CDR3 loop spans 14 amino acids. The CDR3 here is CASSWAGGTDTQYF. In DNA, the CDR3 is TGCGCCAGCAGCTGGGCAGGGGGCACAGATACGCAGTATTTT.

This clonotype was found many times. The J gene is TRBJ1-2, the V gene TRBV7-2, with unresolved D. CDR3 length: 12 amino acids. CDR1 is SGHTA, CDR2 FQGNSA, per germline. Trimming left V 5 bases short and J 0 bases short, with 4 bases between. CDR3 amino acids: CASSKANYGYTF. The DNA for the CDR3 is TGTGCCAGCAGCAAAGCTAACTATGGCTACACCTTC.

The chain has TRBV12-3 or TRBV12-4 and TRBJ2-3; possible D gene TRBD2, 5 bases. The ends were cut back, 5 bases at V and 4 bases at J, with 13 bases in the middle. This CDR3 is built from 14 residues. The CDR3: CASSSGSGADTQYF. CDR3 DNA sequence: TGTGCCAGCAGTAGTGGGAGTGGGGCAGATACGCAGTATTTT.

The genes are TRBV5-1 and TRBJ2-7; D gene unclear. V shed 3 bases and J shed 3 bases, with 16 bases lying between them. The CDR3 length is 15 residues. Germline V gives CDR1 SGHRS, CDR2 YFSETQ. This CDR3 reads CASSSLYEENYEQYF. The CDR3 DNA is TGCGCCAGCAGCTCGTTATACGAGGAAAACTACGAGCAGTACTTC.

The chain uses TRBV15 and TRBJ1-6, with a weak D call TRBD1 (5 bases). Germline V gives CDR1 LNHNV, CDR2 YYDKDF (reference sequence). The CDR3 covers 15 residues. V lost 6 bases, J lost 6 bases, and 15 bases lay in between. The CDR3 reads CATRIDIGGNSPLHF. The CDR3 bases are TGTGCCACCAGGATAGACATTGGGGGTAATTCACCCCTCCACTTT.

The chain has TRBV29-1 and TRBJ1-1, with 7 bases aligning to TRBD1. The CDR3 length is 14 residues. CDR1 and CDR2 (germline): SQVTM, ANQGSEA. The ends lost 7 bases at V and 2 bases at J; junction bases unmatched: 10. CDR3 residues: CSATRQGLNTEAFF. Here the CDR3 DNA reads TGCAGCGCTACCCGACAGGGCTTAAACACTGAAGCTTTCTTT.

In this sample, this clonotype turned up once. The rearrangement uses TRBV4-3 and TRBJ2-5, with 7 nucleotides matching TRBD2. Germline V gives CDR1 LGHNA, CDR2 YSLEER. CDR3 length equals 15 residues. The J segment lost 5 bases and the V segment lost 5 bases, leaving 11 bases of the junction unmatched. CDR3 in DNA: TGCGCCAGCAGCGTTCGACTAGCAGAAGGCGAGACCCAGTACTTC. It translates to CASSVRLAEGETQYF.

The CDR3 DNA is TGCGCCAGCAGCGTCGGACGTGGGGACTACGAGCAGTACTTC. Translated, it gives CASSVGRGDYEQYF. The chain has TRBV5-1 and TRBJ2-7; D not resolved. CDR1 and CDR2 from the germline V gene are SGHRS and YFSETQ. Trimming removed 4 bases from V and 3 bases from J, with 14 bases in between. This CDR3 spans 14 amino acids.

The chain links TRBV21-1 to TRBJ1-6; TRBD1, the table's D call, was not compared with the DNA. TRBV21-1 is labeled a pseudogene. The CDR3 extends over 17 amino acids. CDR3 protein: CASSLGGQGANNSPLHF. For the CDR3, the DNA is TGTGCCAGCAGCCTGGGGGGACAGGGTGCTAATAATTCACCCCTCCACTTT.

The CDR3 sequence: CASSFGSGLAGGSSYEQYF. The CDR3 nucleotides are TGTGCCAGCAGCTTCGGCTCGGGACTAGCGGGAGGGAGCTCCTACGAGCAGTACTTC. The chain couples TRBV5-5 to TRBJ2-7, with 16 bases matching TRBD2. This CDR3 has 19 residues. The germline CDR1 and CDR2 sequences are SGHKS and YYEKEE (reference sequence). J lost 0 bases, V lost 2 bases, and 8 bases had no gene match.

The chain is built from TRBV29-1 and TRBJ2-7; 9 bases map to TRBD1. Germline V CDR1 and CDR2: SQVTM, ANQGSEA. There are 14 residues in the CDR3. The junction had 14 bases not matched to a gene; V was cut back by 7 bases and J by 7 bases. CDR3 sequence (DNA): TGCAGCGCCTACCCGGGACAGGGAACGGATGAGCAGTACTTC. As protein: CSAYPGQGTDEQYF.

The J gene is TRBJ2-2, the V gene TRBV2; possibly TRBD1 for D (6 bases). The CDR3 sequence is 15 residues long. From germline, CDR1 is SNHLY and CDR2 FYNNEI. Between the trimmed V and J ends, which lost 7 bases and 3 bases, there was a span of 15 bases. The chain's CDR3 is CASNSIGGDTGELFF. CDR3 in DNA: TGTGCCAGCAACTCTATAGGGGGAGACACCGGGGAGCTGTTTTTT.

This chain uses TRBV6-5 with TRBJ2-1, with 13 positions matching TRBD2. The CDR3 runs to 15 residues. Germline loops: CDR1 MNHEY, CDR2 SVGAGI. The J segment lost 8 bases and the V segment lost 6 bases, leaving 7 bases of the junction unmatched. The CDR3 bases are TGTGCCAGCAGCTGGACTAGCGGGAGTTTTCATGAGCAGTTCTTC. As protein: CASSWTSGSFHEQFF.

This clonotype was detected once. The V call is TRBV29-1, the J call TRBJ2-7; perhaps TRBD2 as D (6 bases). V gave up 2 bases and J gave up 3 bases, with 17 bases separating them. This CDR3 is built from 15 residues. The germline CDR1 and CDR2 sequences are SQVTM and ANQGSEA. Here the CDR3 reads CSVEFPGLGIYEQYF. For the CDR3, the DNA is TGCAGCGTTGAATTCCCGGGACTGGGAATCTACGAGCAGTACTTC.

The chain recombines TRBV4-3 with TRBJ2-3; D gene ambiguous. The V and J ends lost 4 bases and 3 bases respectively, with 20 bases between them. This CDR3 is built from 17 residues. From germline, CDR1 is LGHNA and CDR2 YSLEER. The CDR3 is CASSPSSSGWVTDTQYF. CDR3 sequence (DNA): TGCGCCAGCAGCCCATCTTCCTCAGGCTGGGTTACAGATACGCAGTATTTT.

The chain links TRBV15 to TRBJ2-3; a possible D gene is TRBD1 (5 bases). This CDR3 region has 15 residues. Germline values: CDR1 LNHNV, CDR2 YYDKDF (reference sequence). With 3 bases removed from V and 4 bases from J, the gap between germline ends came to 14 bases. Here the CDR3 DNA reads TGTGCCACCAGCAGTAGGGGCTCGGGCCCAGATACGCAGTATTTT. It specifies CATSSRGSGPDTQYF.

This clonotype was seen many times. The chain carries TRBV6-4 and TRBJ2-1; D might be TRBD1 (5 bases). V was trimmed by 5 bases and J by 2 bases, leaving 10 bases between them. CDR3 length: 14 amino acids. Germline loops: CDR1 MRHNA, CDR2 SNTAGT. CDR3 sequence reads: CASSPGPTYNEQFF. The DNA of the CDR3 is TGTGCCAGCAGTCCAGGGCCTACCTACAATGAGCAGTTCTTC.

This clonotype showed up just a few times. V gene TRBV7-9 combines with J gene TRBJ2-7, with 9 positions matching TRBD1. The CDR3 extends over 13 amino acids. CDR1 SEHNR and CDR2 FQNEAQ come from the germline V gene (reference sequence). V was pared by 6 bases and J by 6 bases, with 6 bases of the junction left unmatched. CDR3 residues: CASRDIQGAEQYF. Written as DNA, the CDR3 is TGTGCCAGCAGAGATATACAGGGGGCCGAGCAGTACTTC.

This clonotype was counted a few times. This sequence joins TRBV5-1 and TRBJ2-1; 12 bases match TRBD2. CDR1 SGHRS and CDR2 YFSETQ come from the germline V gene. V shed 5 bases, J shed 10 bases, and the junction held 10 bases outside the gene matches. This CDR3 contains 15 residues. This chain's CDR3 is CASRRLAGGVREQFF. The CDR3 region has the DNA TGCGCCAGCAGACGGCTAGCGGGAGGGGTGCGGGAGCAGTTCTTC.

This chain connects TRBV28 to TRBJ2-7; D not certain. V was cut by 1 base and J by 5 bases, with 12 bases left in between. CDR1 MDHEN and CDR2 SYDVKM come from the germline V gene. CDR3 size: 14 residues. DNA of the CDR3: TGTGCCAGCAGTTTATACGGCTCGGCCCACGAGCAGTACTTC. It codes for CASSLYGSAHEQYF.

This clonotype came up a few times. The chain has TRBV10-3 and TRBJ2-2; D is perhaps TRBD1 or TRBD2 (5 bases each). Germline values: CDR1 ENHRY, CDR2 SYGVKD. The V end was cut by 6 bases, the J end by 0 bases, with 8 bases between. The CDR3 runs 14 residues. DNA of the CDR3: TGTGCCATCAGGGGGACGACGAACACCGGGGAGCTGTTTTTT. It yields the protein CAIRGTTNTGELFF.

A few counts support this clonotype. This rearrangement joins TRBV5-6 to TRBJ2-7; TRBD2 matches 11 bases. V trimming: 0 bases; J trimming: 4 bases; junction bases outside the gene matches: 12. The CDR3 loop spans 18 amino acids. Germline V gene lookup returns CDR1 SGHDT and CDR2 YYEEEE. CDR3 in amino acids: CASSLVGSGRAGEYEQYF. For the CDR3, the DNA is TGTGCCAGCAGCTTGGTTGGTAGCGGGAGGGCCGGAGAATACGAGCAGTACTTC.

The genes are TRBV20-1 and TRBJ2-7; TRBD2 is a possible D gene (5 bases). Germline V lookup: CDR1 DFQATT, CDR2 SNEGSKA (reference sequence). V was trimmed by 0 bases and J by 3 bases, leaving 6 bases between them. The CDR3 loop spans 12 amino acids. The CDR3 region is CSARESGYEQYF. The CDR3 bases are TGCAGTGCTAGAGAGAGCGGCTACGAGCAGTACTTC.

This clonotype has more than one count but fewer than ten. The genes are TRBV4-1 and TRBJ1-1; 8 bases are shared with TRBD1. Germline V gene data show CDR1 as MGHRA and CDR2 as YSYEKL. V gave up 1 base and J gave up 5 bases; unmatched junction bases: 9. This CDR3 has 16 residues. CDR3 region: CASSQGIDRGVTEAFF. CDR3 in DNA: TGCGCCAGCAGCCAAGGAATTGACAGGGGAGTGACTGAAGCTTTCTTT.

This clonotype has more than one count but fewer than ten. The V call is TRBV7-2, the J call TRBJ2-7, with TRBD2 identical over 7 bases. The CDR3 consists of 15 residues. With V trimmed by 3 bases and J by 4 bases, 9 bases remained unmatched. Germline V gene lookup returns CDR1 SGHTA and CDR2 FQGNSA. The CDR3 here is CASSFSLADPYEQYF. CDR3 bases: TGTGCCAGCAGCTTTTCCCTAGCGGATCCTTACGAGCAGTACTTC.

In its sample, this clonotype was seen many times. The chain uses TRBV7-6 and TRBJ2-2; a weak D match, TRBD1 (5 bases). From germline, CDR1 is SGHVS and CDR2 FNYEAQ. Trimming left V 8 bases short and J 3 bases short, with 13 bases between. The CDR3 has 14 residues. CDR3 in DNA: TGTGCCAGCGCCCAGGGCTCCCACACCGGGGAGCTGTTTTTT. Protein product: CASAQGSHTGELFF. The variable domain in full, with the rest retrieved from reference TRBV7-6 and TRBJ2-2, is GAGVSQSPRYKVTKRGQDVALRCDPISGHVSLYWYRQALGQGPEFLTYFNYEAQQDKSGLPNDRFSAERPEGSISTLTIQRTEQRDSAMYRCASAQGSHTGELFFGEGSRLTVL.